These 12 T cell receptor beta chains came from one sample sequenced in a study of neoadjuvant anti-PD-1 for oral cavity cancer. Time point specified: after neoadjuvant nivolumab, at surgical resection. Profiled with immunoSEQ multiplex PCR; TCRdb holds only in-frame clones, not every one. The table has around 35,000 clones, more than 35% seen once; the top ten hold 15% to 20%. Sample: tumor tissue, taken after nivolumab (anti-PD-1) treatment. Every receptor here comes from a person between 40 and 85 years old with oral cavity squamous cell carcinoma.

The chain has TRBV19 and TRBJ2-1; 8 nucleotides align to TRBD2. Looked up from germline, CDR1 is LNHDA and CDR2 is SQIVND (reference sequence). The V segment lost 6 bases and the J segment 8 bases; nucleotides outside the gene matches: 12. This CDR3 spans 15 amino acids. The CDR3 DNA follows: TGTGCCAGTAGGATTAGCGGGGTCCTTCGGGATGAGCAGTTCTTC. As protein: CASRISGVLRDEQFF.

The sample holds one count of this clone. CDR3 nucleotides: TGTGCCAGCAGTTTATTCGGGGACTCCTACAATGAGCAGTTCTTC. Translation gives CASSLFGDSYNEQFF. V is TRBV28 and J is TRBJ2-1, with D tentatively TRBD2 (5 bases). The CDR3 has 15 residues. With 1 base removed from V and 0 bases from J, the gap between germline ends came to 7 bases. CDR1 is MDHEN and CDR2 is SYDVKM in the germline V gene.

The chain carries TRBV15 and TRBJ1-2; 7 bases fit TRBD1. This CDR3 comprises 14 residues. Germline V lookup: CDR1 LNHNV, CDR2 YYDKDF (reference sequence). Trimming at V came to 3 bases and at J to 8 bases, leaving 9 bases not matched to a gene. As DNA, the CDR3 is TGTGCCACCAGCAGTAGGGTGACAGGGTCCGGCTACACCTTC. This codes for CATSSRVTGSGYTF. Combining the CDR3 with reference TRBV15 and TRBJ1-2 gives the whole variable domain DAMVIQNPRYQVTQFGKPVTLSCSQTLNHNVMYWYQQKSSQAPKLLFHYYDKDFNNEADTPDNFQSRRPNTSFCFLDIRSPGLGDTAMYLCATSSRVTGSGYTFGSGTRLTVV.

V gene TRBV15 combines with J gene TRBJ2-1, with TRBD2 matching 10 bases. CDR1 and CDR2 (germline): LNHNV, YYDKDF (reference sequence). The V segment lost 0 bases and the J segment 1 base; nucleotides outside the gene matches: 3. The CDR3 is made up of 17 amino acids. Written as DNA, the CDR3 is TGTGCCACCAGCAGAGATTGGGGACTAGCGTCCTACAATGAGCAGTTCTTC. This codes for CATSRDWGLASYNEQFF.

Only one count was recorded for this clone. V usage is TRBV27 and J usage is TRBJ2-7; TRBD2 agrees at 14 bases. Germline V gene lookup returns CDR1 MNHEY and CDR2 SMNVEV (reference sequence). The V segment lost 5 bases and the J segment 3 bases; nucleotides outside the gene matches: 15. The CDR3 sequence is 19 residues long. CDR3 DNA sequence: TGTGCCAGCAGTCCCAACCTCCCGGGACTAGCGGGGGAACTCTACGAGCAGTACTTC. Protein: CASSPNLPGLAGELYEQYF.

CDR3 sequence reads: CASSLDTYNEKLFF. CDR3 nucleotide sequence: TGCGCCAGCAGCTTGGATACCTACAATGAAAAACTGTTTTTT. This chain uses TRBV5-1 with TRBJ1-4; D is unclear. Germline V gene lookup returns CDR1 SGHRS and CDR2 YFSETQ. There are 14 residues in the CDR3. Trimming removed 0 bases from V and 5 bases from J, with 8 bases in between.

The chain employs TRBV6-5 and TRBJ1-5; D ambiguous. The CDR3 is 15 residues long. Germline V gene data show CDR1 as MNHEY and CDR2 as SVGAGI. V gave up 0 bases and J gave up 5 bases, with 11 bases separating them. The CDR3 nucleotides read TGTGCCAGCAGTTACTCTGGCAGTGTTGATCAGCCCCAGCATTTT. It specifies CASSYSGSVDQPQHF.

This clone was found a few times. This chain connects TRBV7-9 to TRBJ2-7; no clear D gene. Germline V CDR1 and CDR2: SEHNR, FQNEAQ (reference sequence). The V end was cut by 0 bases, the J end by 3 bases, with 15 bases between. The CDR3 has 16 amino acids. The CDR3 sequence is CASSLAGPLPYYEQYF. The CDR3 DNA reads TGTGCCAGCAGCTTAGCAGGACCCCTGCCCTACTACGAGCAGTACTTC.

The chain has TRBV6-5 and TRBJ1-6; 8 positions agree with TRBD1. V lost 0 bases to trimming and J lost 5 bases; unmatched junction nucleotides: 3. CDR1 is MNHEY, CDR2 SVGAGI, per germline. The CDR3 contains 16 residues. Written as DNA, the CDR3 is TGTGCCAGCAGTTACTCCCTGACAGGGGATAATTCACCCCTCCACTTT. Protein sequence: CASSYSLTGDNSPLHF.

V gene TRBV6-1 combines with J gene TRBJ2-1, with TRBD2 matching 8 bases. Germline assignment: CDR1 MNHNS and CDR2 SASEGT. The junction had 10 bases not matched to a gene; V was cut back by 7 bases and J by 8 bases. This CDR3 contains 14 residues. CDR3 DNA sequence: TGTGCCAGCACCGGGAGGGGGTCGGTGGATGAGCAGTTCTTC. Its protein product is CASTGRGSVDEQFF.

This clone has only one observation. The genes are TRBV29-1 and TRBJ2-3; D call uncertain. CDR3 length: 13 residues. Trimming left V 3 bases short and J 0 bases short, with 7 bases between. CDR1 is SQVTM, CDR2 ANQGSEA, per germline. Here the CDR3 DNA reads TGCAGCGTTGACTCCCAGAGCACAGATACGCAGTATTTT. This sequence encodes CSVDSQSTDTQYF.

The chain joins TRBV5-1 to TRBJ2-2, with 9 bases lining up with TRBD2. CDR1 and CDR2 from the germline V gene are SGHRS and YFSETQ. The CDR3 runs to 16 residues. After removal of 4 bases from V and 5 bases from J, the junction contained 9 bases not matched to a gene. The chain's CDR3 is CASSARLAVKTGELFF. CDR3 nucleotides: TGCGCCAGCAGCGCCCGACTAGCGGTGAAGACCGGGGAGCTGTTTTTT.